The 6 T cell receptor beta chains below come from one sample, sequenced in a study of PD-L1 blockade in urothelial cancer. Produced via immunoSEQ multiplex PCR; TCRdb's table is partial and in-frame only. The table shows some 97,000 clones, with about 90% occurring only once. The input for sequencing was PBMCs, taken around atezolizumab (anti-PD-L1) treatment. The receptors were sampled from a woman of 80 years or more with urothelial cancer.

The rearrangement joins TRBV7-9 to TRBJ1-2; D gene ambiguous. This CDR3 has 13 amino acids. V lost 2 bases and J 6 bases, leaving 10 bases between the germline ends. The germline CDR1 and CDR2 sequences are SEHNR and FQNEAQ (reference sequence). The DNA of the CDR3 is TGTGCCAGCAGCTTATTTTCTTTCGATGGCTACACCTTC. Translating it yields CASSLFSFDGYTF.

This clone was observed a handful of times. The V gene is TRBV2, the J gene TRBJ2-2; 12 nucleotides agree with TRBD2. The CDR3 length is 16 residues. Germline V CDR1 and CDR2: SNHLY, FYNNEI. J lost 4 bases, V lost 11 bases, and 11 bases had no gene match. In nucleotides, the CDR3 is TGTGCCGCCTCTAGTGGGGGACTAGCGGGCACCGGGGAGCTGTTTTTT. Translated, it gives CAASSGGLAGTGELFF. Supplemented by reference TRBV2 and TRBJ2-2, the full variable domain reads EPEVTQTPSHQVTQMGQEVILRCVPISNHLYFYWYRQILGQKVEFLVSFYNNEISEKSEIFDDQFSVERPDGSNFTLKIRSTKLEDSAMYFCAASSGGLAGTGELFFGEGSRLTVL.

The J gene is TRBJ2-5, the V gene TRBV5-6; 8 bases line up with TRBD1. The germline gives CDR1 SGHDT, CDR2 YYEEEE. J was trimmed by 2 bases and V by 4 bases; bases with no gene match: 7. This CDR3 has 15 amino acids. The CDR3 nucleotides are TGTGCCAGCAGCGGAGCCGGACAGGGACAAGAGACCCAGTACTTC. Amino acid sequence: CASSGAGQGQETQYF.

The V and J genes are TRBV7-9 and TRBJ2-1; TRBD2 matches at 7 bases. CDR1 is SEHNR, CDR2 FQNEAQ, per germline (reference sequence). This CDR3 has 13 amino acids. Trimming cost V 4 bases and J 9 bases; bases outside gene matches: 6. The CDR3 here is CASSSLLATEQFF. DNA of the CDR3: TGTGCCAGCAGCTCGTTACTAGCGACTGAGCAGTTCTTC.

This chain connects TRBV13 to TRBJ2-1; a possible D gene is TRBD2 (5 bases). This CDR3 contains 14 residues. V lost 0 bases, J lost 8 bases, and 11 bases lay in between. Germline V lookup: CDR1 PRHDT, CDR2 FYEKMQ (reference sequence). Here the CDR3 reads CASSLGVLRDEQFF. The CDR3 DNA is TGTGCCAGCAGCTTAGGGGTACTGCGGGATGAGCAGTTCTTC. Complete variable domain (other parts from reference TRBV13 and TRBJ2-1): AAGVIQSPRHLIKEKRETATLKCYPIPRHDTVYWYQQGPGQDPQFLISFYEKMQSDKGSIPDRFSAQQFSDYHSELNMSSLELGDSALYFCASSLGVLRDEQFFGPGTRLTVL.

The V and J genes are TRBV5-4 and TRBJ2-3; TRBD1 matches 7 bases. CDR3 size: 17 residues. Germline assignment: CDR1 SGHNT and CDR2 YYREEE (reference sequence). Germline trimming cut 4 bases from V and 3 bases from J; bases unmatched to any gene: 14. The CDR3 DNA is TGTGCCAGCAGCCGGTCTAGGGGACAGCGAAGGACAGATACGCAGTATTTT. It codes for CASSRSRGQRRTDTQYF.